This entry features one T cell receptor (beta chain) sequence. What antigen it recognizes has not been identified. Base qualities were left out, and no much larger clone turns up one base away. The source of the sample is a study of T-cell memory formation after mild COVID-19 (dated by TCRdb to the early 2020s). Background on the whole study: TCR sequence clusters from the two donors were largely donor specific. In a couple of donors, T-cell clones that expanded and contracted after mild COVID-19 were followed by sequencing TCRalpha and TCRbeta repertoires longitudinally. Two young, previously healthy adult volunteers made up the cohort, one male and one female. The paper's findings and limits, for the study overall: The study included only a couple of mild cases, and larger cohorts that include severe cases with pre-infection samples were judged to be necessary. Contracting CD4+ clones turned up mainly in the CM and EM memory subsets, whereas EMRA was where CD8+ clones were enriched. The detection of some responding clones in pre-infection memory suggests that pre-existing cross-reactive memory T cells joined the SARS-CoV-2 response. Clones contracting from day 15 to 85 had balanced CD4/CD8 phenotypes, while a second wave expanding from day 15 to 37 was biased towards CD4+. SARS-CoV-2 specificity of the second-wave clones peaking on day 37 was not confirmed.

PBMCs were isolated by Ficoll-Paque density gradient centrifugation. Sequencing was performed on an Illumina NovaSeq 6000. TCRalpha and TCRbeta cDNA libraries were constructed by 5'RACE with constant-segment primers, with sample barcodes and unique molecular identifiers being introduced. RNA was extracted from every sample with Trizol reagent. Libraries were amplified in two PCR steps, with a second sample barcode and Illumina TruSeq adapters added in the second step. Libraries were sequenced on an Illumina NovaSeq with 2 x 150 bp paired-end reads. The published analysis was carried out like this. Reads were demultiplexed and collapsed into UMI-guided consensus sequences with migec v1.2.7. Using mixcr v2.1.11, the UMI consensuses were aligned to TRA and TRB V and J templates and assembled into clonotypes. A clonotype was counted as expanded or contracted only when both edgeR and NoisET called the clonotype significant, with the noise models trained on biological replicates. For edgeR calls, a false discovery rate-adjusted p below 0.01 and a log2 fold-change threshold of 1 were applied. As an exploratory analysis of dynamics, PCA with hierarchical clustering was applied to max-normalized trajectories of the 1000 most abundant clonotypes. Separately sequenced CD4+ and CD8+ repertoires were used to assign a CD4 or CD8 phenotype to each responding clone. The public reads were reprocessed in TCRdb via fastp at Q25 and MiXCR, keeping in-frame beta chains. One record per CDR3 amino acid sequence lists the most common genes and DNA. The V and J calls shown here were made by TCRdb, not taken from the authors' results. This sample comprises fewer than 250,000 distinct CDR3 sequences, about 27% of them detected only once. Approximately 10% of the sample is taken by the ten largest.

From its cysteine to its phenylalanine, the CDR3 spans 16 amino acids. Only the CDR3 portion is preserved as DNA: 48 bases, with reading frame beginning at the first base. V lost 2 bases and J lost 3 bases, and the count of bases not matched to a germline gene is 6. The germline V gene encodes CDR1 KGHDR and CDR2 SFDVKD. The sequence derives from an adult woman who had mild COVID-19 (a few samples of this study predate the infection). The sample titles of this study are shuffled in the database, so cell type and time point are left out; the donor was told from shared clones. Sequenced: PBMCs or a T cell subset sorted from them (not recorded which). The rearranged segments are TRBV24-1 and TRBJ2-1; TRBD2 agrees with 7 junctional bases. The CDR3 is CATSDSGLLVYNEQFF. The DNA sequence is as follows: TGTGCCACCAGTGATTCGGGACTATTGGTCTACAATGAGCAGTTCTTC.